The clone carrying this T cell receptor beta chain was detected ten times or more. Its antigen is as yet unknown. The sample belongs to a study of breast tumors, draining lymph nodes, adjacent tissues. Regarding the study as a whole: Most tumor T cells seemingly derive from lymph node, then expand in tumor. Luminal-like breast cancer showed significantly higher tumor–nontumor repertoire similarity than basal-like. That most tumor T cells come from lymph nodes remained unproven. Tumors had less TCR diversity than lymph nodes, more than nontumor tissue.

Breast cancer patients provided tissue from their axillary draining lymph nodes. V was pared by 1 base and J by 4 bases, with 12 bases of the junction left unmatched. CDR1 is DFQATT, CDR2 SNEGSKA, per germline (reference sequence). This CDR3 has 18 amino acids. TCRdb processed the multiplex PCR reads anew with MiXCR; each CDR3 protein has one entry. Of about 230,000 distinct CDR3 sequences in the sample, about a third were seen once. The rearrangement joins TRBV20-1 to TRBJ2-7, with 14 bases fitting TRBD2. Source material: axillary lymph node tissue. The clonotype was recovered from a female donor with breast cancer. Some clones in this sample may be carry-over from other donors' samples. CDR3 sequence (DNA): TGCAGTGCTAGAGGTAGGGGGCGAGGGACTAGCGGGAGTTACGAGCAGTACTTC. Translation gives CSARGRGRGTSGSYEQYF.